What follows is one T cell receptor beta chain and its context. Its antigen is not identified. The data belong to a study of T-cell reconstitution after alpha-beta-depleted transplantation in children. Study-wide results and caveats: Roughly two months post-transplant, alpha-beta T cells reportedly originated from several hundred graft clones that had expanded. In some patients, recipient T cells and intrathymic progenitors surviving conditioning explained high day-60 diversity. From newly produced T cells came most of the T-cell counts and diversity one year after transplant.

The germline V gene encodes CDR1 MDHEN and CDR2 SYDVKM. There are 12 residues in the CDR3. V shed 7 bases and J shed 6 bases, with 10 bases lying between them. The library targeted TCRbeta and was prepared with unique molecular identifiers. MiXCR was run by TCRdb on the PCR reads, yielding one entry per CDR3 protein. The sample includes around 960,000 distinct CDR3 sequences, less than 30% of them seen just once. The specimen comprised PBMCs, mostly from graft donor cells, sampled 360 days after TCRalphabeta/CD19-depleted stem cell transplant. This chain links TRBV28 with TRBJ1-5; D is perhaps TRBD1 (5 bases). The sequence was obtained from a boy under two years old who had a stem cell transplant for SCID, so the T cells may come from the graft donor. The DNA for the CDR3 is TGTGCCAGCAACCCGGGGGGTCAGCCCCAGCATTTT. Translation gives CASNPGGQPQHF. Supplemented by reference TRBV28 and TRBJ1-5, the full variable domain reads DVKVTQSSRYLVKRTGEKVFLECVQDMDHENMFWYRQDPGLGLRLIYFSYDVKMKEKGDIPEGYSVSREKKERFSLILESASTNQTSMYLCASNPGGQPQHFGDGTRLSIL.